This T cell receptor (beta chain) originates from a study of PD-1 blockade in classical Hodgkin lymphoma. Study conclusions and caveats: Diminished baseline TCR diversity has been reported in newly diagnosed patients relative to healthy donors. Complete responders' baseline diversity resembled that of newly diagnosed patients.

This clone was found a few times. The antigen is undetermined. Exposure to brentuximab vedotin varied, and each patient had relapsed following autologous stem cell transplantation. The CDR3 totals 15 residues. V was clipped by 1 base and J by 1 base, with 10 bases between them. CDR1 and CDR2 (germline): MGHRA, YSYEKL. The method was immunoSEQ multiplex PCR; TCRdb's version includes in-frame clones alone and lacks a portion of them. Here the sample spans tens of thousands of clones, around 85% being singletons. The sequence was obtained from a human donor with classical Hodgkin lymphoma. The sample in question was peripheral blood mononuclear cells (PBMCs), obtained at baseline. V and J are TRBV4-1 and TRBJ1-1; D is ambiguous. The CDR3 here is CASSQVADPNTEAFF. CDR3 bases: TGCGCCAGCAGCCAAGTGGCAGACCCGAACACTGAAGCTTTCTTT.